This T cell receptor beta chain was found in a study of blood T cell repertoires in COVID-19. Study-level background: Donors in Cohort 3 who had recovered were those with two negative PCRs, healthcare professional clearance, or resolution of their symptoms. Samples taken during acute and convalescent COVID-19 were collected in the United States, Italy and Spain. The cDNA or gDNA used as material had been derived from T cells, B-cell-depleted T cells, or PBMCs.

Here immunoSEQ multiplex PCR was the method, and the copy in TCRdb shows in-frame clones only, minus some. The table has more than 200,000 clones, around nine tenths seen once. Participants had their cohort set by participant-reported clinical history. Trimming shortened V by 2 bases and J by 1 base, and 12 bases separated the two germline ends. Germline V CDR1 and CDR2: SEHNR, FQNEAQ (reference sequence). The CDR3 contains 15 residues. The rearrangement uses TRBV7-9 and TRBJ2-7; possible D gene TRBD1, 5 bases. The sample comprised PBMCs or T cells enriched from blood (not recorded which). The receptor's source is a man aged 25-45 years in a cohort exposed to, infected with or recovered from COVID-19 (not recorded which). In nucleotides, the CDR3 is TGTGCCAGCAGCTTACCTGCGACAGCTTCCTACGAGCAGTACTTC. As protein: CASSLPATASYEQYF.